Listed below are T cell receptor beta chains from one sample, sequenced in a study of a mutant IDH1 vaccine in newly diagnosed glioma. Clones were read by immunoSEQ multiplex PCR, and TCRdb kept only the in-frame ones, dropping some. The table records some 30,000 clones, 60% to 80% of them present only once. No antigen has been assigned to these receptors. This specimen was PBMCs, taken from a glioma patient whose treatment included an IDH1 peptide vaccine. All receptors derive from a woman under 40 with glioma. Some clones in this sample may be carry-over from other donors' samples. Both conserved end residues are trimmed from each CDR3. Each record gives: V gene, CDR3 length, clone size, CDR3 protein. Clone size appears in some rows only: once, few, many, or a class for an expanded clone.

v_call: TRBV13
cdr3_length: 13
clone_size: few
cdr3_aa: ASSVRVTMNTEAF

v_call: TRBV30
cdr3_length: 11
clone_size: -
cdr3_aa: AFRTLELYEQY

v_call: TRBV19
cdr3_length: 14
clone_size: -
cdr3_aa: ASRLHKGQGGTEAF

v_call: TRBV4-2
cdr3_length: 11
clone_size: few
cdr3_aa: ASSQTTGGEAF

v_call: TRBV5-1
cdr3_length: 11
clone_size: -
cdr3_aa: ASSPEGRYGYT

v_call: TRBV6-1
cdr3_length: 13
clone_size: -
cdr3_aa: ASSRIRELTNEQF

v_call: TRBV11-2
cdr3_length: 8
clone_size: -
cdr3_aa: ASSDYEQY

v_call: TRBV5-4
cdr3_length: 11
clone_size: -
cdr3_aa: ASSQGSNTEAF

v_call: TRBV4-1
cdr3_length: 16
clone_size: -
cdr3_aa: ASSQDPYLAGGTGELF

v_call: TRBV19
cdr3_length: 14
clone_size: -
cdr3_aa: ASSLANLEGANEQF

v_call: TRBV12-5
cdr3_length: 15
clone_size: -
cdr3_aa: ASGLDPGTGPYNEQF

v_call: TRBV5-8
cdr3_length: 14
clone_size: -
cdr3_aa: ASSFLDFRFFNEQY

v_call: TRBV6-5
cdr3_length: 14
clone_size: -
cdr3_aa: ASSYRASGTAYEQY

v_call: TRBV28
cdr3_length: 9
clone_size: -
cdr3_aa: ASSPTDTQY

v_call: TRBV2
cdr3_length: 12
clone_size: -
cdr3_aa: ASTGTLRADTQY

v_call: TRBV2
cdr3_length: 14
clone_size: few
cdr3_aa: ASSLRWGPAGREQY

v_call: TRBV11-2
cdr3_length: 14
clone_size: -
cdr3_aa: ASSLRSGKSSEKLF

v_call: TRBV29-1
cdr3_length: 10
clone_size: -
cdr3_aa: SSGKGETEAF

v_call: TRBV5-1
cdr3_length: 17
clone_size: -
cdr3_aa: ASSKRGSDRGSRDNVLT

v_call: TRBV5-1
cdr3_length: 13
clone_size: -
cdr3_aa: ASSLAGGPQDTQY

v_call: TRBV7-9
cdr3_length: 11
clone_size: few
cdr3_aa: ASSLAVGTEAF

v_call: TRBV19
cdr3_length: 13
clone_size: -
cdr3_aa: ASSIGPSLNYGYT

v_call: TRBV5-4
cdr3_length: 12
clone_size: -
cdr3_aa: ASSLQGGAHEQY

v_call: TRBV2
cdr3_length: 12
clone_size: -
cdr3_aa: ASSEAGSGNTIY

v_call: TRBV10-1
cdr3_length: 12
clone_size: -
cdr3_aa: ASSESLETYEQY

v_call: TRBV9
cdr3_length: 10
clone_size: once
cdr3_aa: ASSVVGTLRD

v_call: TRBV19
cdr3_length: 11
clone_size: -
cdr3_aa: ASSSQGIGEQY

v_call: TRBV2
cdr3_length: 12
clone_size: -
cdr3_aa: ASSSGGILYEQY

v_call: TRBV19
cdr3_length: 13
clone_size: few
cdr3_aa: ASSIPSTHTDTQY

v_call: TRBV19
cdr3_length: 13
clone_size: -
cdr3_aa: ASSLKARIANEQF

v_call: TRBV10-3
cdr3_length: 11
clone_size: -
cdr3_aa: AISGPSNQPQH

v_call: TRBV19
cdr3_length: 12
clone_size: -
cdr3_aa: ASSIPGVIKPQH

v_call: TRBV5-4
cdr3_length: 15
clone_size: -
cdr3_aa: ASSALGLAEIQETQY

v_call: TRBV9
cdr3_length: 15
clone_size: -
cdr3_aa: ASSVHPSGQANEKLF

v_call: TRBV27
cdr3_length: 12
clone_size: few
cdr3_aa: ASSLWGGNYGYT

v_call: TRBV10-3
cdr3_length: 12
clone_size: -
cdr3_aa: AISETPDTGELF

v_call: TRBV2
cdr3_length: 19
clone_size: -
cdr3_aa: ASMPLATSGSGGRGSRELF

v_call: TRBV6-6
cdr3_length: 12
clone_size: -
cdr3_aa: ASSYSGRNYGYT

v_call: TRBV5-4
cdr3_length: 15
clone_size: -
cdr3_aa: ASSRRDHSPARYEQY

v_call: TRBV4-1
cdr3_length: 12
clone_size: -
cdr3_aa: ASSEAGGAYEQY

v_call: TRBV5-1
cdr3_length: 15
clone_size: -
cdr3_aa: ASSLAVGKLGNEKLF

v_call: TRBV27
cdr3_length: 13
clone_size: -
cdr3_aa: ASSTSTVYSYEQY

v_call: TRBV6-6
cdr3_length: 12
clone_size: few
cdr3_aa: ASSPDNTGNTIY

v_call: TRBV5-6
cdr3_length: 16
clone_size: -
cdr3_aa: ASSLKIPGQGNSYEQY

v_call: TRBV19
cdr3_length: 11
clone_size: few
cdr3_aa: AGRTGTYNEQF